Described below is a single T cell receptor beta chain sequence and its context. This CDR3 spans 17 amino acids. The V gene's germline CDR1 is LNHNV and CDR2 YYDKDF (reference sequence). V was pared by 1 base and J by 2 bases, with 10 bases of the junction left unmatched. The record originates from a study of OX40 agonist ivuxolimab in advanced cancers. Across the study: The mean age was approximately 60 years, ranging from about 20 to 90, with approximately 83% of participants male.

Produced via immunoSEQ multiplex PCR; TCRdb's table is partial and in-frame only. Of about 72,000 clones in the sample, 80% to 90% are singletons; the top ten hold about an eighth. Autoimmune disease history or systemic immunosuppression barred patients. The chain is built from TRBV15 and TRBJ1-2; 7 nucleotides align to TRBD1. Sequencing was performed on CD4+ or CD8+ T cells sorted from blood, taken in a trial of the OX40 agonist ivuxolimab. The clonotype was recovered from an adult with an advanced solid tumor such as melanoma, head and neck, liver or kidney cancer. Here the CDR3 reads CATSRAFQGGPNYGYTF. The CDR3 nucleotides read TGTGCCACCAGCAGAGCGTTCCAGGGGGGACCAAACTATGGCTACACCTTC.